Given below is one TCR beta chain in context. Its specificity is unknown. This entry is derived from a study of T cell repertoires in ileal Crohn's disease. At the level of the study: Surgery for a complication: stricturing in around 60%, penetrating in approximately 39%. Postoperative therapy was given to about half: 11 thiopurines, some 18 anti-TNF agents.

Study-wide results and caveats: High-frequency clones were more common in sorted CD8 than CD4 cells.

Included were adult ileal or ileocolonic Crohn's patients indicated for ileocolonic resection. The germline gives CDR1 SGDLS, CDR2 YYNGEE. The CDR3 runs 14 residues. The V and J ends lost 4 bases and 6 bases respectively, with 14 bases between them. Libraries were prepared by immunoSEQ multiplex PCR; TCRdb keeps only in-frame clonotypes and omits some of them. The table records approximately 12,000 clones, roughly 72% of them present only once. The chain combines TRBV9 with TRBJ1-5, with a weak D call TRBD1 (6 bases). This sequence originates from an adult with Crohn's disease. Material for sequencing was ileal tissue. CDR3 in DNA: TGTGCCAGCAGCCCTATGGGGGGGCCTCAGCCCCAGCATTTT. Translating it yields CASSPMGGPQPQHF. Drawing the rest from reference TRBV9 and TRBJ1-5, the complete variable domain is DSGVTQTPKHLITATGQRVTLRCSPRSGDLSVYWYQQSLDQGLQFLIQYYNGEERAKGNILERFSAQQFPDLHSELNLSSLELGDSALYFCASSPMGGPQPQHFGDGTRLSIL.